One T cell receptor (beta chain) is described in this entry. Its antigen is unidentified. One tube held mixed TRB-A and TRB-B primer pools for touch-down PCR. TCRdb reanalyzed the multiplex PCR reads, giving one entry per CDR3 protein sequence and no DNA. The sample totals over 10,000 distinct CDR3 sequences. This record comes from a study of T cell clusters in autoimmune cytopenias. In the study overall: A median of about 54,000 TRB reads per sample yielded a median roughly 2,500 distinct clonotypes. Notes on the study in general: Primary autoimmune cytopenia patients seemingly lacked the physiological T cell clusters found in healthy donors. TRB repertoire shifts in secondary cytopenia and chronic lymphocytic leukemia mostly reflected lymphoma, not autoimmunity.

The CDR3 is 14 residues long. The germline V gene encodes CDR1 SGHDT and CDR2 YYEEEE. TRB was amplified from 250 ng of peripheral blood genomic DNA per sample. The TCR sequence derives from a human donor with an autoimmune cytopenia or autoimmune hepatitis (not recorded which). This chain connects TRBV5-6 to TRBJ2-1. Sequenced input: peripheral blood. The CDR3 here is CASSRVRAYNEQFF.